The subject of this entry is one TCR beta chain. Its binding antigen is unknown. No base quality values were provided; no much bigger clone lies one nucleotide off. These data come from a study of shared clonotypes between healthy human individuals (dated by TCRdb to about 2020). Study-wide context: The cohort included a few men and a couple of women between 18 and 49 years of age. For each donor, CD4 naive and CD4 memory were each run on three plates, CD8 naive on two plates, and CD8 memory on one plate. To increase sequencing depth and limit assay-specific biases, different laboratories used diverse techniques to prepare libraries and sequence TCR repertoires. Blood TCR repertoires of 5 or 6 healthy adults were deeply sequenced to estimate repertoire size and the extent of clonotype sharing between individuals. Between about 0.85 and 9.5 billion PBMCs per donor were obtained by leukapheresis.

Using the deep immunoSEQ assay, multiplex PCR amplified TCR CDR3 regions from genomic DNA. Genomic DNA extracted from each cell subset was distributed evenly over all wells of several immunoSEQ 96-well plates, and each plate served as one replicate. Each replicate PCR for sorted subsets received around 0.2 ug genomic DNA, equal to about 29,000 T cell genomes. The purified libraries were quantified using a Qubit 3.0 fluorometer, sized with a Bioanalyzer 2100, and then quantified again using the KAPA Library Quantification kit. Every immunoSEQ 96-well plate was sequenced on a dedicated single-read 150-cycle Illumina NextSeq 550 flow cell. Under the source paper's analysis protocol: The immunoSEQ output contained only junctional sequences without quality scores, so filtering could not match that applied to full-length reads. Sequences were annotated with PyIR, a Python wrapper for IgBLAST v1.9, using IMGT germline references to assign V/J genes and CDR3. Reads with weak V/J assignments (E-value above 1e-6), missing CDR3, stop codons, out-of-frame junctions, or ambiguous translated residues were removed. V3J clonotypes were defined as sequences sharing an identical inferred V gene, J gene, and CDR3 amino acid sequence. To compute the percentage overlap between repertoires, the number of shared unique clonotypes was divided by the size of the smaller repertoire. RTK rarefaction, the Chao1 estimator, and Recon v2.1 estimates of unobserved clonotypes were used to assess repertoire richness. OLGA was used to compute generation probabilities for all TCRbeta clonotypes that the gDNA method yielded from a handful of donors. Drawn from immuneACCESS, this table holds only the in-frame rearrangements with V and J called that TCRdb kept. Clones are partly lost; checked studies trace under half to an unresolved V gene and leave the rest unexplained. V, J and clone size are those of that table, while D and trimming were read from the DNA. The sample data list a few hundred thousand clones, and more than 95% of these were observed just once. The ten largest make up roughly 0.05% of the sample.

The donors were healthy, HIV-negative adults with no recently reported acute infections or vaccinations. Only Caucasian adults living in Nashville, Tennessee, USA were represented among the donors. Magnetic negative selection was used to enrich CD4+ T cells, after which naive cells were positively selected on CD45RA and the negative fraction became the memory subset. Blood was collected by leukapheresis, and PBMCs were isolated by Ficoll-Histopaque density gradient centrifugation and then cryopreserved in liquid nitrogen vapor phase. Analytical flow cytometry was used to check the purity and quantity of each magnetically sorted T cell population. Genomic DNA was isolated from each sorted fraction and quantified by UV absorbance on a Nanodrop 2000c. The full study reports these points: The genetic and exposure-history diversity represented was limited by the small number of donors. Approximately 4.8% of naive CD4, 3.5% of naive CD8, around 2.3% of memory CD4, and over 0.35% of memory CD8 clonotypes were shared across a handful of donors. Even with the large sequencing depth, rarefaction of the sorted-subset datasets indicated that sequencing was incomplete. Pairwise subsampling indicated that sequencing depth was expected to affect the degree of clonotype sharing among donors. Sampling was restricted to blood, and TCR repertoires in tissues likely differ from the TCR repertoires found in blood. Clonotypes shared by all four sorted-subset donors showed higher generation probabilities than non-shared clonotypes. Naive subsets generally had larger estimated clonotype richness than memory subsets did.

Spanning cysteine to phenylalanine, the CDR3 consists of 16 amino acids. Only the CDR3 DNA is retained, 48 bases long and in frame from the first base. Taken from the germline V gene, the CDR1 and CDR2 loops are LGHNA and YNFKEQ. At the junction V is shortened by 5 bases and J by 2 bases; bases outside the gene matches: 9. The TCR sequence derives from a woman aged 30 to 39 in good health. This chain joins TRBV4-2 to TRBJ2-7; 10 bases in between match TRBD2. The sample consisted of naive CD4+ T cells sorted from blood. What the cell subset or site label conveys for this sample: CD45RA+ positively selected. The nucleotide sequence is given as TGTGCCAGCAGCGCGCGACTAGCGGGTTGGGCCTACGAGCAGTACTTC. Its amino acids are CASSARLAGWAYEQYF.